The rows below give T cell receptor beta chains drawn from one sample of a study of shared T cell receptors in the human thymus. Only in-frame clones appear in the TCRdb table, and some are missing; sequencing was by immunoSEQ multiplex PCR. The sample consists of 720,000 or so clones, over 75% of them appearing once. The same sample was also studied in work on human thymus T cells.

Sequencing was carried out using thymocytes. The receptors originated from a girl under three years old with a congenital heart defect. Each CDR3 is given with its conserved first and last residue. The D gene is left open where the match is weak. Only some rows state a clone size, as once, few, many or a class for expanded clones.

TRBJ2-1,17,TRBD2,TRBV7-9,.,CASSRSGVMSSYNEQFF,TGTGCCAGCAGCCGGAGCGGGGTGATGAGCTCCTACAATGAGCAGTTCTTC
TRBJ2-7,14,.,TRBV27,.,CASSFAQGTYEQYF,TGTGCCAGCAGTTTCGCGCAGGGGACCTACGAGCAGTACTTC
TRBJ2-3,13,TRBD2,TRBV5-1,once,CASSLPASGGRYF,TGCGCCAGCAGCCTCCCGGCTAGCGGGGGAAGATATTTT
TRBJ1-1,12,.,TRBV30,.,CAWTRAGPEAFF,TGTGCCTGGACCCGGGCGGGACCCGAAGCTTTCTTT
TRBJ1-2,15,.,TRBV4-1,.,CASSQAAGLNYGYTF,TGCGCCAGCAGCCAAGCGGCAGGGCTTAACTATGGCTACACCTTC
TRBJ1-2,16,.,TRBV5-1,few,CASRARVQGQNYGYTF,TGCGCCAGCAGGGCCAGGGTCCAGGGACAAAACTATGGCTACACCTTC
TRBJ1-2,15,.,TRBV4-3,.,CASSQDRGRPYGYTF,TGCGCCAGCAGCCAAGACAGGGGCAGACCCTATGGCTACACCTTC
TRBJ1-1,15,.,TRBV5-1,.,CASSCAGIENTEAFF,TGCGCCAGCAGCTGTGCCGGGATCGAGAACACTGAAGCTTTCTTT
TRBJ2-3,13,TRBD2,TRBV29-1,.,CSVGLAGGDTQYF,TGCAGCGTTGGACTAGCGGGGGGAGATACGCAGTATTTT
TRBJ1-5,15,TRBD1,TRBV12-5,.,CASGRQGFPNQPQHF,TGTGCTAGTGGCCGACAGGGGTTTCCCAATCAGCCCCAGCATTTT
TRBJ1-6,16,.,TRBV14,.,CASSQDSGKRNSPLHF,TGTGCCAGCAGCCAAGATTCGGGAAAGAGGAATTCACCCCTCCACTTT
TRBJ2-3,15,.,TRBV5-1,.,CASSMKGHSTDTQYF,TGCGCCAGCAGCATGAAGGGACACAGCACAGATACGCAGTATTTT
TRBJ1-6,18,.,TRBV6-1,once,CASSEGLGTLMADSPLHF,TGTGCCAGCAGTGAGGGCCTTGGGACATTGATGGCTGATTCACCCCTCCACTTT
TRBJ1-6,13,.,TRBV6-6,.,CASYRVNDSPLHF,TGTGCCAGCTACAGGGTGAATGATTCACCCCTCCACTTT
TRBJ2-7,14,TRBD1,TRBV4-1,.,CASSRGQGAYEQYF,TGCGCCAGCAGCAGGGGACAGGGGGCCTACGAGCAGTACTTT
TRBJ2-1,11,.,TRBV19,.,CASSSGNEQFF,TGTGCCAGTAGTTCAGGGAATGAGCAGTTCTTC
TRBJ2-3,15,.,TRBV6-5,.,CASSSPGLRTDTQYF,TGTGCCAGCAGTTCCCCGGGACTCCGAACAGATACGCAGTATTTT
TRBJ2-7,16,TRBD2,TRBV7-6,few,CASSPPGLAGMNEQYF,TGTGCCAGCAGCCCACCGGGACTAGCGGGGATGAACGAGCAGTACTTC
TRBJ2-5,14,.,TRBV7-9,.,CASSFQRSQETQYF,TGTGCCAGCAGCTTCCAGAGGAGCCAAGAGACCCAGTACTTC
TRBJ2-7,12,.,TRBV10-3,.,CAIRDLDYEQYF,TGTGCCATCAGGGACTTAGACTACGAGCAGTACTTC
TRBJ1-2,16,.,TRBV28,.,CASSLPDPGAHYGYTF,TGTGCCAGCAGTTTACCGGACCCAGGGGCTCACTATGGCTACACCTTC
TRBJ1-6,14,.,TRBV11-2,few,CASSLGPGVSPLHF,TGTGCCAGCAGCTTAGGGCCAGGGGTCTCACCCCTCCACTTT
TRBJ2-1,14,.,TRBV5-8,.,CASSFGGTYNEQFF,TGTGCCAGCAGCTTCGGCGGGACCTACAATGAGCAGTTCTTC
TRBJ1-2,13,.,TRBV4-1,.,CASSPYRERGYTF,TGCGCCAGCAGCCCCTATAGGGAGCGTGGCTACACCTTC
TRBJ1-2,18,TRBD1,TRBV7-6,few,CASSFRTQGRKRNYGYTF,TGTGCCAGCAGCTTCCGAACACAGGGGAGGAAGCGGAACTATGGCTACACCTTC
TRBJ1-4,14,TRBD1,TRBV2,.,CASIPTGTDEKLFF,TGTGCCAGCATCCCGACAGGGACAGATGAAAAACTGTTTTTT
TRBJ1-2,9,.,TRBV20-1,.,CSASQLYTF,TGCAGTGCTAGTCAACTGTACACCTTC
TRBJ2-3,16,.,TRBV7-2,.,CASSRPQGSSTDTQYF,TGTGCCAGCAGCCGACCCCAGGGTTCTAGCACAGATACGCAGTATTTT
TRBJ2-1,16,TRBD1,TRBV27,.,CASSGRQGISYNEQFF,TGTGCCAGCAGTGGGCGACAGGGAATCTCCTACAATGAGCAGTTCTTC
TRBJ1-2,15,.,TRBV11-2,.,CASSGPSTDNYGYTF,TGTGCCAGCAGCGGACCATCGACAGATAACTATGGCTACACCTTC
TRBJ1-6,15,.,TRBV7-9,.,CASSFRQDNNSPLHF,TGTGCCAGCAGCTTCCGACAGGATAATAATTCACCCCTCCACTTT
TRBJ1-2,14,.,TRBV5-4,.,CASSLVGKPYGYTF,TGTGCCAGCAGCTTAGTCGGTAAACCCTATGGCTACACCTTC
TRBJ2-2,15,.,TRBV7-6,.,CASRLRVRDTGELFF,TGTGCCAGCAGATTGAGGGTCCGGGACACCGGGGAGCTGTTTTTT
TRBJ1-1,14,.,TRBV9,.,CASSVKVGSTEAFF,TGTGCCAGCAGCGTTAAAGTGGGCAGCACTGAAGCTTTCTTT
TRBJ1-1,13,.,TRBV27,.,CASSLEDSSEAFF,TGTGCCAGCAGTTTAGAGGACAGCTCTGAAGCTTTCTTT
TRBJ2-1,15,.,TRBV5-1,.,CASSLFPKSIYEQFF,TGCGCCAGCAGCTTGTTCCCGAAGAGTATATATGAGCAGTTCTTC
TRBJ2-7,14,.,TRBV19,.,CASSTLGRLDEQYF,TGTGCCAGTAGTACCCTAGGAAGGTTAGACGAGCAGTACTTC
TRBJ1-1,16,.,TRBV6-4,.,CASSDSAGGGDTEAFF,TGTGCCAGCAGTGACTCGGCAGGTGGGGGGGACACTGAAGCTTTCTTT
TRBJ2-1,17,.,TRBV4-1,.,CASSQDEGVALANEQFF,TGCGCCAGCAGCCAAGATGAGGGGGTAGCCCTTGCCAATGAGCAGTTCTTC
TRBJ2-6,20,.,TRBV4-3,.,CASSQDQGQRAYSGANVLTF,TGCGCCAGCAGCCAAGATCAGGGGCAGAGGGCCTACTCTGGGGCCAACGTCCTGACTTTC
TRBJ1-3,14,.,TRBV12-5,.,CASAFDQVGNTIYF,TGTGCTAGTGCCTTCGACCAGGTCGGAAACACCATATATTTT
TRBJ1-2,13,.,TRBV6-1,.,CASSEGRGNGYTF,TGTGCCAGCAGCGAGGGCAGAGGAAATGGCTACACCTTC
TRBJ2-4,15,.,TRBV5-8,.,CASGLNQGAENIQYF,TGTGCCAGCGGACTAAACCAGGGTGCTGAAAACATTCAGTACTTC
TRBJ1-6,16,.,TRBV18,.,CASSCNRVGVNSPLHF,TGTGCCAGCTCTTGCAACAGGGTCGGTGTCAATTCCCCCCTCCACTTT
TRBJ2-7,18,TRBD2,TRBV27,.,CASSSGGTSGGNIDEQYF,TGTGCCAGCAGCTCGGGTGGGACTAGCGGGGGGAATATCGACGAGCAGTACTTC
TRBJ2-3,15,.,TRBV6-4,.,CASSEGGSSTDTQYF,TGTGCCAGCAGTGAAGGGGGTTCTAGCACAGATACGCAGTATTTT
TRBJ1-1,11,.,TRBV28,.,CASSVREEAFF,TGTGCCAGCAGCGTACGGGAGGAAGCTTTCTTT
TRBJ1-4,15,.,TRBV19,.,CASSNTGHPNEKLFF,TGTGCCAGTAGTAACACAGGGCATCCTAATGAAAAACTGTTTTTT
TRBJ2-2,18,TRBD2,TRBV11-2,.,CASSFFPSGGRVTGELFF,TGTGCCAGCAGCTTTTTTCCTAGCGGGGGGAGGGTCACCGGGGAGCTGTTTTTT
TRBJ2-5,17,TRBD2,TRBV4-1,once,CASSQDRPTSGGETQYF,TGCGCCAGCAGCCAAGACAGGCCTACTAGCGGGGGGGAGACCCAGTACTTC